This is a list of T cell receptor beta chains from one sample in a study. MiXCR was run by TCRdb on the RT-PCR reads, yielding one entry per CDR3 protein. The table shows fewer than 800,000 distinct CDR3 sequences, with 12% to 15% occurring only once. Sequencing was performed on memory CD4+ T cells from blood. These receptors came from a female donor in good health, serving as a healthy control. CDR3s include the opening cysteine and the closing phenylalanine or tryptophan. The D gene is left open where the match is weak. Clone size is stated in some rows and not others, as once, few, many or a class when expanded.

D gene | J gene | V gene | clone size | CDR3 protein | CDR3 DNA
. | TRBJ1-5 | TRBV7-2 | . | CASSLLSGTSNQPQHF | TGTGCCAGCAGCTTACTTTCAGGGACGAGCAATCAGCCCCAGCATTTT
. | TRBJ2-7 | TRBV5-5 | many | CASSWTMGEQYF | TGTGCCAGCAGCTGGACTATGGGCGAGCAGTACTTC
TRBD2 | TRBJ2-1 | TRBV5-4 | . | CASSMDMGGSGNEQFF | TGTGCCAGCAGCATGGATATGGGCGGGAGTGGCAATGAGCAGTTCTTC
. | TRBJ1-1 | TRBV10-3 | many | CAISESGVGAFF | TGTGCCATCAGTGAGTCAGGTGTTGGAGCTTTCTTT
. | TRBJ1-2 | TRBV7-6 | many | CASSLVGGGYTF | TGTGCCAGCAGCTTGGTAGGCGGTGGCTACACCTTC
. | TRBJ1-4 | TRBV7-2 | few | CASSLDSRSNEKLFF | TGTGCCAGCAGCTTAGATTCCAGGAGCAATGAAAAACTGTTTTTT
TRBD2 | TRBJ2-1 | TRBV7-2 | . | CASSLLPTRTGRDEQFF | TGTGCCAGCAGCTTATTACCAACCCGGACGGGGAGGGATGAGCAGTTCTTC
TRBD1 | TRBJ1-5 | TRBV12-3/TRBV12-4 | many | CASSSQGAHSPQHF | TGTGCCAGCAGTTCACAGGGGGCGCATTCGCCCCAGCATTTT
. | TRBJ1-4 | TRBV12-3/TRBV12-4 | . | CASSAWGGTHNEKLFF | TGTGCCAGCAGTGCCTGGGGGGGGACACATAATGAAAAACTGTTTTTT
TRBD2 | TRBJ2-7 | TRBV20-1 | many | CSAYDKGTNSHEQYF | TGCAGTGCTTACGACAAGGGGACTAATAGTCACGAGCAGTACTTC
. | TRBJ1-3 | TRBV28 | . | CASSLDWVPGNTIYF | TGTGCCAGCAGTCTCGACTGGGTTCCTGGAAACACCATATATTTT
. | TRBJ1-1 | TRBV20-1 | few | CSGMPNTEAFF | TGCAGTGGCATGCCGAACACTGAAGCTTTCTTT
TRBD1 | TRBJ1-6 | TRBV7-8 | . | CASSLTGAGSPLHF | TGTGCCAGCAGCCTAACAGGGGCAGGTTCACCCCTCCACTTT
TRBD2 | TRBJ2-3 | TRBV7-2 | few | CASSLTSGGPGDTQYF | TGTGCCAGCAGCTTAACCAGCGGGGGCCCCGGAGATACGCAGTATTTT
. | TRBJ2-7 | TRBV11-2 | few | CASSLMNRDGYEQYF | TGTGCCAGCAGCTTAATGAACCGGGACGGCTACGAGCAGTACTTC
TRBD2 | TRBJ2-7 | TRBV7-9 | few | CASSLEGAGGADEQYF | TGTGCCAGCAGCTTAGAAGGGGCGGGAGGAGCCGACGAGCAGTACTTC
. | TRBJ2-2 | TRBV20-1 | few | CSVGGADTGELFF | TGCAGTGTTGGGGGGGCGGACACCGGGGAGCTGTTTTTT
TRBD1 | TRBJ2-2 | TRBV5-5 | . | CASSLGGTGLNTGELFF | TGTGCCAGCAGCTTGGGCGGGACAGGGTTAAACACCGGGGAGCTGTTTTTT
TRBD2 | TRBJ2-7 | TRBV20-1 | . | CSATGAGAGAYEQYF | TGCAGTGCGACGGGAGCGGGAGCGGGGGCCTACGAGCAGTACTTC
TRBD2 | TRBJ2-7 | TRBV20-1 | . | CSAFVNQRGLYEQYF | TGCAGTGCTTTTGTTAACCAGCGGGGGCTTTACGAGCAGTACTTC
. | TRBJ2-2 | TRBV18 | . | CASSPRSADELFF | TGTGCCAGCTCACCACGGTCGGCAGACGAGCTGTTTTTT
. | TRBJ2-5 | TRBV5-4 | . | CASSFDLNQETQYF | TGTGCCAGCAGCTTCGACCTAAACCAAGAGACCCAGTACTTC
. | TRBJ2-3 | TRBV27 | . | CASSHGTDTQYF | TGTGCCAGCAGTCATGGAACAGATACGCAGTATTTT
TRBD2 | TRBJ2-5 | TRBV27 | . | CASRKAGGRGRETQYF | TGTGCCAGCCGAAAGGCGGGGGGGCGCGGAAGAGAGACCCAGTACTTC
. | TRBJ1-1 | TRBV27 | few | CASSLSKFGDTEAFF | TGTGCCAGCAGTTTATCAAAATTTGGGGACACTGAAGCTTTCTTT
TRBD1 | TRBJ2-1 | TRBV20-1 | few | CSASQGQSEQFF | TGCAGTGCTAGCCAGGGACAGAGTGAGCAGTTCTTC
. | TRBJ1-4 | TRBV20-1 | many | CSARALGGPNEKLFF | TGCAGTGCTAGAGCTCTTGGGGGTCCTAATGAAAAACTGTTTTTT
TRBD1 | TRBJ2-7 | TRBV10-1 | . | CASRGPGQATYEQYF | TGCGCCAGCAGGGGCCCGGGACAGGCAACCTACGAGCAGTACTTC
. | TRBJ1-3 | TRBV7-9 | few | CASSGEGSSGNTIYF | TGTGCCAGCAGCGGTGAGGGGAGCTCTGGAAACACCATATATTTT
. | TRBJ2-3 | TRBV6-5 | few | CASRRALRSTDTQYF | TGTGCCAGCAGGAGGGCCCTTCGCAGCACAGATACGCAGTATTTT
. | TRBJ2-7 | TRBV12-3/TRBV12-4 | many | CASSRSTGPEQYF | TGTGCCAGCAGCCGATCAACAGGACCCGAGCAGTACTTC
. | TRBJ2-1 | TRBV10-3 | many | CAISGRETDEQFF | TGTGCCATCAGTGGCCGGGAGACCGATGAGCAGTTCTTC
. | TRBJ2-6 | TRBV5-1 | . | CASSLAQTSGANVLTF | TGCGCCAGCAGCTTGGCCCAGACCTCTGGGGCCAACGTCCTGACTTTC
TRBD1 | TRBJ2-5 | TRBV18 | few | CASSRGTGAGQYF | TGTGCCAGCTCACGTGGGACAGGGGCCGGCCAGTACTTC
. | TRBJ1-2 | TRBV6-5 | . | CASSAIQSFYGYTF | TGTGCCAGCAGTGCGATACAGTCCTTTTATGGCTACACCTTC
TRBD1 | TRBJ2-5 | TRBV5-5 | . | CASSLQGQGFETQYF | TGTGCCAGCAGCTTGCAGGGACAGGGCTTTGAGACCCAGTACTTC
TRBD2 | TRBJ2-7 | TRBV27 | few | CASSPRPAGADEQYF | TGTGCCAGCAGTCCCCGCCCCGCGGGAGCAGACGAGCAGTACTTC
. | TRBJ1-1 | TRBV3-1 | . | CASLLSGNTEAFF | TGTGCCAGCCTGCTTAGCGGGAACACTGAAGCTTTCTTT
TRBD2 | TRBJ2-3 | TRBV7-2 | . | CASSFREGGTDTQYF | TGTGCCAGCAGCTTTCGGGAGGGGGGCACAGATACGCAGTATTTT
. | TRBJ1-2 | TRBV28 | . | CASSPVGAAANYGYTF | TGTGCCAGCAGTCCCGTCGGTGCAGCAGCTAACTATGGCTACACCTTC
TRBD2 | TRBJ2-2 | TRBV3-1 | few | CASSQDPPSGRSGELFF | TGTGCCAGCAGCCAAGATCCCCCTAGCGGGAGATCCGGGGAGCTGTTTTTT
TRBD2 | TRBJ2-3 | TRBV20-1 | . | CSASAAASGRGTGTDTQYF | TGCAGTGCTAGTGCTGCGGCGAGCGGGAGAGGGACCGGAACAGATACGCAGTATTTT
. | TRBJ1-2 | TRBV20-1 | . | CSAPVRGHGYTF | TGCAGTGCCCCCGTCCGGGGCCATGGCTACACCTTC
. | TRBJ2-5 | TRBV20-1 | few | CSARDGRGGETQYF | TGCAGTGCTAGGGACGGAAGGGGTGGAGAGACCCAGTACTTC
TRBD1 | TRBJ2-2 | TRBV20-1 | . | CSARNRGRGGELFF | TGCAGTGCTAGAAACAGGGGGCGAGGCGGGGAGCTGTTTTTT